This record covers a single TCR beta chain. Its antigen remains unidentified. This sample stems from a study of cytomegalovirus exposure and HLA in healthy donors. Whole-study findings and limits: DRB1 showed the most TCR associations and HLA-C the fewest in a later analysis, as rates varied by HLA locus. Whilst most TCR sequences proved rare, a subset of public TCRs occurred across many donors.

Amplification used 60 Vbeta primers and 13 Jbeta primers. Method: immunoSEQ multiplex PCR; TCRdb's copy keeps in-frame clones and lacks some. In the table there are about 190,000 clones, roughly 77% of which are singletons. The germline V gene has CDR1 SGHRS and CDR2 YFSETQ. V lost 3 bases, J lost 5 bases, and 4 bases stayed unmatched. The CDR3 is 13 residues long. The material sequenced was PBMCs. V usage is TRBV5-1 and J usage is TRBJ1-1, with 7 bases matching TRBD1. The source of this sequence is a woman in her 50s in good health and CMV-seronegative. In nucleotides, the CDR3 is TGCGCCAGCAGCTCGGGACAGTCGACTGAAGCTTTCTTT. This translates into CASSSGQSTEAFF.